This TCR beta chain was sequenced for a study of graft-versus-host responses after intestinal transplantation. Findings and limits, study-wide: Maximum circulating GvH clone levels tracked with early post-transplant HvG decreases.

On this clone itself: The antigen remains undetermined.

Assay used: immunoSEQ multiplex PCR; TCRdb lists only in-frame clones, some missing. The sample records 100,000 or so clones, 91% being singletons. Germline V gene lookup returns CDR1 SGHRS and CDR2 YFSETQ. V lost 0 bases to trimming and J lost 2 bases, with 11 bases between them. The CDR3 covers 15 residues. V usage is TRBV5-1 and J usage is TRBJ2-5, with D unresolved. This clonotype was obtained from a human donor who was the organ donor for an intestinal transplant. The sequencing used unstimulated CD4+ T cells sorted from spleen or lymph node cells, collected before transplant. CDR3 loop: CASSLVPGRQETQYF. CDR3 sequence (DNA): TGCGCCAGCAGCTTGGTACCGGGTAGGCAAGAGACCCAGTACTTC.